This T cell receptor (beta chain) comes out of a study of graft-versus-host responses after intestinal transplantation. Study observations and caveats: Early post-transplant HvG declines tracked with peak circulating GvH clone levels.

Concerning this clone: Its antigen is still unknown.

The data were produced by immunoSEQ multiplex PCR, yet TCRdb's version contains in-frame clones alone and is incomplete. The top ten hold over 0.6% of the sample, which has around 99,000 clones, over 80% seen once. The sequence was obtained from a human donor who was the organ donor for an intestinal transplant. This sample comprised unstimulated CD4+ T cells sorted from spleen or lymph node cells, obtained before transplant.

The CDR3 DNA reads as TGTGCCAGTAGTATAACGGGGACAGGGAGCTACGAGCAGTACTTC. Translating gives CASSITGTGSYEQYF. This chain uses TRBV19 with TRBJ2-7; 9 positions match TRBD1. This CDR3 comprises 15 residues. V trimming: 2 bases; J trimming: 3 bases; junction bases outside the gene matches: 5. Per germline, CDR1 LNHDA and CDR2 SQIVND (reference sequence).